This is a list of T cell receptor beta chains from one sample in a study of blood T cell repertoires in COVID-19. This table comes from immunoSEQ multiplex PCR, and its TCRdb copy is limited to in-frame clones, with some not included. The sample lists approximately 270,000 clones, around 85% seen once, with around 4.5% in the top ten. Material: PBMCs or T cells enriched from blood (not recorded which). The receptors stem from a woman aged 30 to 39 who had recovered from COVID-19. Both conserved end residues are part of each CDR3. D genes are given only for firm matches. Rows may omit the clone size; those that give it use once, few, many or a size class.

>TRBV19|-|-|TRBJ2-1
CASIGTRFPGNEQFF
TGTGCCAGTATCGGTACTAGGTTTCCCGGCAATGAGCAGTTCTTC
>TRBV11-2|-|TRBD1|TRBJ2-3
CASRPGQGVDTQYF
TGTGCCAGTAGACCGGGACAGGGAGTAGATACGCAGTATTTT
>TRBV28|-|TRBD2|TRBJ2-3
CASSFVSGAGGTQYF
TGTGCCAGCAGTTTCGTTAGCGGGGCCGGAGGTACGCAGTATTTT
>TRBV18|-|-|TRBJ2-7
CASSPPSSSYEQYF
TGTGCCAGCTCACCACCATCCTCCTCCTACGAGCAGTACTTC
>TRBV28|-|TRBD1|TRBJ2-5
CASSFGPGQGGETQYF
TGTGCCAGCAGTTTCGGACCGGGACAGGGTGGGGAGACCCAGTACTTC
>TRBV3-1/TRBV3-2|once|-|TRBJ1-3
CASSQGPLGVFVRKDGNTIYF
TGTGCCAGCAGCCAAGGCCCCCTAGGGGTTTTTGTGCGCAAAGATGGAAACACCATATATTTT
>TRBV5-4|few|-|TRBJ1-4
CASSGGYSEKLFF
TGTGCCAGCAGCGGGGGGTATAGTGAAAAACTGTTTTTT
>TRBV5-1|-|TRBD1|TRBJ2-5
CASSLGLGQVDETQYF
TGCGCCAGCAGCTTGGGTTTGGGACAGGTGGATGAGACCCAGTACTTC
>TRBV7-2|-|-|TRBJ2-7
CASSPDRYSYEQYF
TGTGCCAGCAGCCCAGACAGATACTCCTACGAGCAGTACTTC
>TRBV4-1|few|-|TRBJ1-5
CASSQDTGQPQHF
TGCGCCAGCAGCCAAGATACGGGGCAGCCCCAGCATTTT
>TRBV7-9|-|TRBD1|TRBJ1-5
CASSWEQGARRNQPQHF
TGTGCCAGCAGCTGGGAACAGGGGGCACGTCGCAATCAGCCCCAGCATTTT
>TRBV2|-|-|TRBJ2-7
CASKRQGGYEQYF
TGTGCCAGCAAGAGGCAGGGAGGCTACGAGCAGTACTTC
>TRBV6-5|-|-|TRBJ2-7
CASSYGADVPHEQYF
TGTGCCAGCAGTTACGGGGCGGACGTCCCCCACGAGCAGTACTTC
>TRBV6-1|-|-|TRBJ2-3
CASSEAGGSTDTQYF
TGTGCCAGCAGTGAAGCGGGAGGTAGCACAGATACGCAGTATTTT
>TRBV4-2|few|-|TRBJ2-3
CASSQEFASTDTQYF
TGTGCCAGCAGCCAAGAGTTCGCGAGCACAGATACGCAGTATTTT
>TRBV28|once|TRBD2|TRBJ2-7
CASEREEKSYEQYF
TGTGCCTCCGAGCGGGAGGAGAAGTCCTACGAGCAGTACTTC
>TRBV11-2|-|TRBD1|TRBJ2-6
CASRTGPRGANVLTF
TGTGCCAGCAGGACAGGGCCCCGTGGGGCCAACGTCCTGACTTTC
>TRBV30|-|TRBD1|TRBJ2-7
CAWSPQGVEEQYF
TGTGCCTGGAGTCCTCAGGGGGTTGAAGAGCAGTACTTC
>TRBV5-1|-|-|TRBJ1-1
CASSPEFRETPNTEAFF
TGCGCCAGCAGCCCCGAATTCCGGGAGACTCCAAACACTGAAGCTTTCTTT
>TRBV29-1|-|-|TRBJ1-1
CSVYLRKNTEAFF
TGCAGCGTTTACTTGAGAAAGAACACTGAAGCTTTCTTT
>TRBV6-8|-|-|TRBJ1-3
CASSYSKSGGQVEGNTIYF
TGTGCCAGCAGTTACTCGAAATCGGGGGGACAAGTTGAGGGTAACACCATATATTTT
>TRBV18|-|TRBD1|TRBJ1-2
CASSPSQGKGYTF
TGTGCCAGCTCACCATCACAGGGGAAGGGCTACACCTTC
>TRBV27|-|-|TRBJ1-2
CASSFVVGDYGYTF
TGTGCCAGCAGTTTTGTAGTAGGAGACTATGGCTACACCTTC
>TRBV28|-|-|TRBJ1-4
CASSLEGEAEKLFF
TGTGCCAGCAGTTTGGAAGGGGAGGCTGAAAAACTGTTTTTT
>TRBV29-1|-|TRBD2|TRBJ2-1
CSVHDRLAGVYNEQFF
TGCAGCGTTCACGATCGACTAGCGGGAGTGTACAATGAGCAGTTCTTC
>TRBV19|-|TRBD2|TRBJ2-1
CASSMTGGYEQFF
TGTGCCAGTAGTATGACGGGGGGGTATGAGCAGTTCTTC
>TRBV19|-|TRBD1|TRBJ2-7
CASSPGTGRLYEQYF
TGTGCCAGTAGTCCCGGGACAGGGAGGCTCTACGAGCAGTACTTC
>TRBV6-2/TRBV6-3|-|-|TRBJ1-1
CASSLGWATGSRDTEAFF
TGTGCCAGCAGTTTGGGATGGGCGACAGGTTCTAGGGACACTGAAGCTTTCTTT
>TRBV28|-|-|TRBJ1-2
CASSRTDYGYTF
TGTGCCAGCAGTCGGACAGATTATGGCTACACCTTC
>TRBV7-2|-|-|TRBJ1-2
CASSFIKGDGYTF
TGTGCCAGCAGCTTTATAAAAGGGGATGGCTACACCTTC
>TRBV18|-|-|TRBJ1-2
CASSPAGIYGYTF
TGTGCCAGCTCACCCGCAGGGATCTATGGCTACACCTTC
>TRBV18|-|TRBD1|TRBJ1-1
CASSGTGQPNTEAFF
TGTGCCAGCTCAGGAACGGGACAGCCGAACACTGAAGCTTTCTTT
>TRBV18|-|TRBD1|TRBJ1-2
CASSPLRDRYSYGYTF
TGTGCCAGCTCACCACTAAGGGACAGGTACTCCTATGGCTACACCTTC
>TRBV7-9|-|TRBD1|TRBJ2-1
CASSLWDRGLHEQFF
TGTGCCAGCAGCTTATGGGACAGGGGGTTACATGAGCAGTTCTTC
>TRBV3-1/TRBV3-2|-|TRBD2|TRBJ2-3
CASGGVTSTDTQYF
TGTGCCAGCGGGGGGGTTACTAGCACAGATACGCAGTATTTT
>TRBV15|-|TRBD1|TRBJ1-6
CATSEVPGTGGSPLHF
TGTGCCACCAGCGAGGTTCCCGGGACAGGAGGTTCACCCCTCCACTTT
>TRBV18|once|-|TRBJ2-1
CASSFETGANEQFF
TGTGCCAGCTCATTCGAGACAGGTGCAAATGAGCAGTTCTTC
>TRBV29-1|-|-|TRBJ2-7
CSVEEYTSSYEQYF
TGCAGCGTTGAGGAATATACTAGCTCCTACGAGCAGTACTTC
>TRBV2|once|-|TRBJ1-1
CASRSWRSTEAFF
TGTGCCAGCAGGTCGTGGCGGAGCACTGAAGCTTTCTTT
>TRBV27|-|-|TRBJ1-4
CASSTQSAAEKLFF
TGTGCCAGCAGTACCCAGTCCGCGGCTGAAAAACTGTTTTTT
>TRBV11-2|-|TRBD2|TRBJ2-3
CASSLDMGYRAGVRTDTQYF
TGTGCCAGCAGCTTAGATATGGGTTATCGGGCGGGGGTGAGAACAGATACGCAGTATTTT
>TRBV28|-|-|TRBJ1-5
CASTTLVWGAGAVGNQPQHF
TGTGCCAGCACCACACTAGTCTGGGGGGCGGGGGCAGTTGGCAATCAGCCCCAGCATTTT
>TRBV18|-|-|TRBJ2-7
CASSPGTSGYEQYF
TGTGCCAGCTCACCTGGGACATCTGGGTACGAGCAGTACTTC
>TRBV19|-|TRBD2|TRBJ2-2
CASAGGTGELFF
TGTGCCAGTGCGGGGGGAACCGGGGAGCTGTTTTTT
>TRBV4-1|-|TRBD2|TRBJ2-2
CASSRSWTSGRAVQDGELFF
TGCGCCAGCAGCCGATCTTGGACTAGCGGGAGGGCCGTTCAGGACGGGGAGCTGTTTTTT
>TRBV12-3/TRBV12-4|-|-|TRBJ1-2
CASSLTDVLGYTF
TGTGCCAGCAGTTTGACAGACGTTCTGGGCTACACCTTC
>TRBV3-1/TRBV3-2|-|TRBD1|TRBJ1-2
CASSQDRDRDGYTF
TGTGCCAGCAGCCAAGACCGGGACAGGGATGGCTACACCTTC
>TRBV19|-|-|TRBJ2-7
CASSISGYYEQYF
TGTGCCAGTAGTATTTCGGGATACTACGAGCAGTACTTC
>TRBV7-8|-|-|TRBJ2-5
CASSLWDTQETQYF
TGTGCCAGCAGCTTATGGGACACACAAGAGACCCAGTACTTC
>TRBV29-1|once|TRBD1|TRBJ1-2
CSVVVWTGDGYTF
TGCAGCGTTGTCGTCTGGACAGGGGACGGCTACACCTTC
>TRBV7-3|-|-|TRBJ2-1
CASSLLSSSYNEQFF
TGTGCCAGCAGCTTACTGTCCAGCTCCTACAATGAGCAGTTCTTC
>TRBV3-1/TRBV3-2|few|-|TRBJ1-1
CASSQVFHGRRNTEAFF
TGTGCCAGCAGCCAAGTCTTTCACGGAAGGAGGAACACTGAAGCTTTCTTT
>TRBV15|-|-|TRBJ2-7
CATSRQDGGVEQYF
TGTGCCACCAGCAGACAAGATGGCGGGGTCGAGCAGTACTTC
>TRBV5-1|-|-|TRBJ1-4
CASSLGTHNEKLFF
TGCGCCAGCAGCTTGGGGACACATAATGAAAAACTGTTTTTT
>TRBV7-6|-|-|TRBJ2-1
CASSRDSDSYNEQFF
TGTGCCAGCAGTAGAGATTCCGACTCCTACAATGAGCAGTTCTTC
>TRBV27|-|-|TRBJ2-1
CASSAGRTTSYNEQFF
TGTGCCAGCAGTGCCGGACGGACAACCTCCTACAATGAGCAGTTCTTC
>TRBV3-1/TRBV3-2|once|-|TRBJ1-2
CASSHGQSYGYTF
TGTGCCAGCAGCCATGGACAGAGCTATGGCTACACCTTC